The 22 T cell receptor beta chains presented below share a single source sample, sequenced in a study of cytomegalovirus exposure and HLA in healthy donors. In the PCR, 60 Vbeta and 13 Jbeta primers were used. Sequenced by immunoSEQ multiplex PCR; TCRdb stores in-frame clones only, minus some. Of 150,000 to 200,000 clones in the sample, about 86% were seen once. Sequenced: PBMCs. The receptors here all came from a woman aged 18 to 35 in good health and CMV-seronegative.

The CDR3, as DNA: TGTGCCAGCAGTCCTGACTCAGTGGGAACTAGGGGCTACACCTTC. It is translated as CASSPDSVGTRGYTF. The chain recombines TRBV6-1 with TRBJ1-2; D gene unclear. This CDR3 contains 15 residues. Germline V lookup: CDR1 MNHNS, CDR2 SASEGT. V was clipped by 5 bases and J by 8 bases, with 21 bases between them.

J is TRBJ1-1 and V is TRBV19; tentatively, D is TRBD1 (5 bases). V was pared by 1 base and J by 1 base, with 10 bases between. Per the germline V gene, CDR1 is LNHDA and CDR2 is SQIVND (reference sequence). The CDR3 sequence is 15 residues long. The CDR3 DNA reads TGTGCCAGTAGTATAGTGTCTGGGGCGAACACTGAAGCTTTCTTT. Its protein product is CASSIVSGANTEAFF.

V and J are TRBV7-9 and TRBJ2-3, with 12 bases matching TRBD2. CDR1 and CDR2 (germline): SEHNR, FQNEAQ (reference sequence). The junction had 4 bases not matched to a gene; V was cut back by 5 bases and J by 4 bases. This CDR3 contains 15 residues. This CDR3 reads CASSPGLAGPDTQYF. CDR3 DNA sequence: TGTGCCAGCAGCCCAGGACTAGCGGGGCCAGATACGCAGTATTTT.

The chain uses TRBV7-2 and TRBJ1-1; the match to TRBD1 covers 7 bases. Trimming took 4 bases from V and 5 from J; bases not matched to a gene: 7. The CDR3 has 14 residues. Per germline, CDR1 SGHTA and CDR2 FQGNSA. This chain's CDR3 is CASSSSTGRTEAFF. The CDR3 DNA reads TGTGCCAGCAGCTCCTCGACAGGGAGGACTGAAGCTTTCTTT.

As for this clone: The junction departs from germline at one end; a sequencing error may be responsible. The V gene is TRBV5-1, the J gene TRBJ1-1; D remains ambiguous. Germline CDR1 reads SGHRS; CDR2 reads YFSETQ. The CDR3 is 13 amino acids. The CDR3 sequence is CASSGLSNTEAFF. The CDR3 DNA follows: TGTGCCAGCAGTGGACTTTCGAACACTGAAGCTTTCTTT. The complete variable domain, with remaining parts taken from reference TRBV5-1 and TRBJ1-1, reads KAGVTQTPRYLIKTRGQQVTLSCSPISGHRSVSWYQQTPGQGLQFLFEYFSETQRNKGNFPGRFSGRQFSNSRSEMNVSTLELGDSALYLCASSGLSNTEAFFGQGTRLTVV.

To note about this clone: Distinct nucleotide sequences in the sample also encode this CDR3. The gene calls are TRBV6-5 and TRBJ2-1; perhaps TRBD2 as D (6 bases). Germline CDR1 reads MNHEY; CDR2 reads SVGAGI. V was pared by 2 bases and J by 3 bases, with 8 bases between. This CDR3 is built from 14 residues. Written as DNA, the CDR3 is TGTGCCAGCAGTTACGGGGGGAGCTACAATGAGCAGTTCTTC. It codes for CASSYGGSYNEQFF.

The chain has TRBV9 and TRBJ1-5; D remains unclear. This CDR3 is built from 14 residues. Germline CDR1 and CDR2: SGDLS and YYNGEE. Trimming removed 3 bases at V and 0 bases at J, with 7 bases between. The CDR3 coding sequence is TGTGCCAGCAGCGCGACGGGTAGCAATCAGCCCCAGCATTTT. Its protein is CASSATGSNQPQHF.

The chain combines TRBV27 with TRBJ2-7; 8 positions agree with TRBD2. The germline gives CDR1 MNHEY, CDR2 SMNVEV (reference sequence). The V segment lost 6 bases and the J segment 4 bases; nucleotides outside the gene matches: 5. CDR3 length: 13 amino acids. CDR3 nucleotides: TGTGCCAGCAGCGAGCGGGGGAGATACGAGCAGTACTTC. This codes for CASSERGRYEQYF.

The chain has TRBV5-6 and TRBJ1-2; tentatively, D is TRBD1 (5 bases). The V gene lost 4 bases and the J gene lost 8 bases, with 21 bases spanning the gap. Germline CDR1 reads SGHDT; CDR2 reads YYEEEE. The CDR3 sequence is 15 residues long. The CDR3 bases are TGTGCCAGCAGCGGGGCGGGGGGTCCAGAGGAGGGCTACACCTTC. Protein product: CASSGAGGPEEGYTF. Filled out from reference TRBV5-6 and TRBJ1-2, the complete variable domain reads DAGVTQSPTHLIKTRGQQVTLRCSPKSGHDTVSWYQQALGQGPQFIFQYYEEEERQRGNFPDRFSGHQFPNYSSELNVNALLLGDSALYLCASSGAGGPEEGYTFGSGTRLTVV.

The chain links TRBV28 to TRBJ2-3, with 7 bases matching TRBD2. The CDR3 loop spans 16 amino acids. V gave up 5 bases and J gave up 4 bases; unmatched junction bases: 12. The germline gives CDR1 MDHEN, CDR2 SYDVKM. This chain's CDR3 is CASSPITGGGPDTQYF. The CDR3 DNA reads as TGTGCCAGCAGTCCTATCACGGGGGGAGGACCAGATACGCAGTATTTT.

CDR3 in DNA: TGTGCCAGCAGTTACCAGCGGGCAGGGGGGAGGGAGCAGTACTTC. Residues: CASSYQRAGGREQYF. The chain carries TRBV6-5 and TRBJ2-7; D perhaps matches TRBD1 (7 bases). Germline V gene lookup returns CDR1 MNHEY and CDR2 SVGAGI. The CDR3 is 15 amino acids. Between the trimmed V and J ends, which lost 2 bases and 7 bases, there was a span of 18 bases.

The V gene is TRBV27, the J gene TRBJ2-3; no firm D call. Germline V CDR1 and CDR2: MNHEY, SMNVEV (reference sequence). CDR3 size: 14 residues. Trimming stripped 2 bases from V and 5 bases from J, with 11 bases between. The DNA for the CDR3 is TGTGCCAGCAGTTTAAGCCTCGATATAGATACGCAGTATTTT. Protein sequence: CASSLSLDIDTQYF.

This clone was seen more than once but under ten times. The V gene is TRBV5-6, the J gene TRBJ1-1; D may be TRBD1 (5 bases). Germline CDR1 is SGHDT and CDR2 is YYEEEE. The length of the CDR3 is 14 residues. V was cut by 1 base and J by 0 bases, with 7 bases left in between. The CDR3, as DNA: TGTGCCAGCAGCTTGACAGGTCTGAACACTGAAGCTTTCTTT. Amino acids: CASSLTGLNTEAFF. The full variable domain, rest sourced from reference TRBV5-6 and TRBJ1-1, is DAGVTQSPTHLIKTRGQQVTLRCSPKSGHDTVSWYQQALGQGPQFIFQYYEEEERQRGNFPDRFSGHQFPNYSSELNVNALLLGDSALYLCASSLTGLNTEAFFGQGTRLTVV.

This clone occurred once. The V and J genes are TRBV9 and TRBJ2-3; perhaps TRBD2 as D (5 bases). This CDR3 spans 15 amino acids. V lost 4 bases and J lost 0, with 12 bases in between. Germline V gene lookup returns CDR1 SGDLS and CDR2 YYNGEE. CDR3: CASSFLAPSTDTQYF. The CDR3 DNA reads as TGTGCCAGCAGCTTTTTAGCGCCCAGCACAGATACGCAGTATTTT.

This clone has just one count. CDR3 protein: CASSAGLAGGSYEQYF. CDR3 nucleotide sequence: TGCGCCAGCAGCGCGGGACTAGCGGGAGGTAGTTACGAGCAGTACTTC. V usage is TRBV5-1 and J usage is TRBJ2-7; 15 nucleotides align to TRBD2. V trimming: 4 bases; J trimming: 4 bases; junction bases outside the gene matches: 6. CDR3 length: 16 amino acids. CDR1 is SGHRS, CDR2 YFSETQ, per germline.

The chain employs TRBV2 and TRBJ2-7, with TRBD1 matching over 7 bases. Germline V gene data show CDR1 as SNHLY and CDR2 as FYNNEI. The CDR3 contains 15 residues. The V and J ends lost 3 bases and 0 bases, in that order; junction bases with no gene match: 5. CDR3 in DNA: TGTGCCAGCAGTGAGGGACAGCTTAGCTCCTACGAGCAGTACTTC. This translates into CASSEGQLSSYEQYF.

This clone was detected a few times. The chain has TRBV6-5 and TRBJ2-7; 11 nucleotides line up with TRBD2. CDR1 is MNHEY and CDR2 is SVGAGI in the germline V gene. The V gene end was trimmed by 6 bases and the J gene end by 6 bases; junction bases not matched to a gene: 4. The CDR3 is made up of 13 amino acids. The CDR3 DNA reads TGTGCCAGCAGAGGACTAGCGGGTCCCGAGCAGTACTTC. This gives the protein CASRGLAGPEQYF.

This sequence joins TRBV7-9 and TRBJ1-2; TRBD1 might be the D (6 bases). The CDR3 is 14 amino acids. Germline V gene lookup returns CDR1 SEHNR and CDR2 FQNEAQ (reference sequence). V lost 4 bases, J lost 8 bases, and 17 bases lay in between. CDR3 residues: CASSSNRVLGGYTF. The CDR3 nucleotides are TGTGCCAGCAGCTCAAACAGGGTTCTAGGGGGCTACACCTTC.

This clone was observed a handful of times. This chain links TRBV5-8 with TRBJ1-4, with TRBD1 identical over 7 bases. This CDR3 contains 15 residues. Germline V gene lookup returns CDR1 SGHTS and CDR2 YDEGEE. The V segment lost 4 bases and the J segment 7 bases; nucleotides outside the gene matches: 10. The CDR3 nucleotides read TGTGCCAGCAGCAGAGGACAGGTTGAGATTGAAAAACTGTTTTTT. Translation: CASSRGQVEIEKLFF.

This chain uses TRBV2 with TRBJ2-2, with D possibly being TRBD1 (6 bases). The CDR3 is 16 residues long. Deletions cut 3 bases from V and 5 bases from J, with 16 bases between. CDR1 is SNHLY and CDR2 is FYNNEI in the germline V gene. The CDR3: CASSEYRETGTGELFF. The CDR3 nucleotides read TGTGCCAGCAGTGAGTACAGGGAAACAGGGACCGGGGAGCTGTTTTTT.

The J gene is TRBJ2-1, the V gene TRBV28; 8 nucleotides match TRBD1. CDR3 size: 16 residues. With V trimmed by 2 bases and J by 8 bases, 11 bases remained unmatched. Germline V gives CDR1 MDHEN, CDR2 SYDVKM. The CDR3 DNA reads TGTGCCAGCAGTTTAGTAGCCCAGGGGGCCCTGGATGAGCAGTTCTTC. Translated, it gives CASSLVAQGALDEQFF.

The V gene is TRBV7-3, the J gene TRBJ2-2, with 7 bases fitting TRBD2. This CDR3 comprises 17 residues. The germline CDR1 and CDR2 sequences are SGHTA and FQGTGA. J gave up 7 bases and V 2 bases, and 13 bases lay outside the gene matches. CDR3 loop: CASSLQPRETSFGELFF. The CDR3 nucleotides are TGTGCCAGCAGCTTACAGCCGCGGGAGACAAGCTTCGGGGAGCTGTTTTTT. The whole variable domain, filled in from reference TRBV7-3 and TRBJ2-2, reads GAGVSQTPSNKVTEKGKYVELRCDPISGHTALYWYRQSLGQGPEFLIYFQGTGAADDSGLPNDRFFAVRPEGSVSTLKIQRTERGDSAVYLCASSLQPRETSFGELFFGEGSRLTVL.